A single sample gave rise to the 3 T cell receptor beta chains below, sequenced in a study of OX40 agonist ivuxolimab in advanced cancers. The library was prepared using the immunoSEQ multiplex PCR assay. The table was pulled from immuneACCESS by TCRdb, which kept in-frame rearrangements only. Such tables lose some clones; where checked, under half of the loss comes from unresolved V genes, and the rest has no known cause. This sample has roughly 86,000 clones in its table, and about 93% of those were observed once. Jointly, the top ten make up 1% to 1.3% of the sample. The sample here was CD4+ or CD8+ T cells sorted from blood, taken in a trial of the OX40 agonist ivuxolimab. The receptors derive from an adult with an advanced solid tumor such as melanoma, head and neck, liver or kidney cancer.

The rearrangement uses TRBV23-1 and TRBJ2-1, with D possibly matching TRBD2 (6 bases). TRBV23-1 falls under the ORF class, with uncertain function. The CDR3 is 15 amino acids. Trimming removed 2 bases at V and 0 bases at J, with 8 bases between. CDR3: CASSQERASYNEQFF. In DNA, the CDR3 is TGCGCCAGCAGTCAAGAGCGGGCCTCCTACAATGAGCAGTTCTTC.

The chain joins TRBV11-1 to TRBJ1-1; 10 nucleotides line up with TRBD1. CDR3 size: 13 residues. The germline CDR1 and CDR2 sequences are SGHAT and FQDESV (reference sequence). The V gene end was trimmed by 4 bases and the J gene end by 10 bases; junction bases not matched to a gene: 6. The DNA of the CDR3 is TGTGCCAGCAGCTCGGGACAGGGGTCGAGAGCTTTCTTT. It yields the protein CASSSGQGSRAFF.

The chain couples TRBV27 to TRBJ1-1; the D is unclear. V shed 5 bases and J shed 4 bases, with 20 bases lying between them. CDR1 and CDR2 (germline): MNHEY, SMNVEV (reference sequence). CDR3 length: 16 amino acids. The CDR3 DNA follows: TGTGCCAGCAGTCCGTGGACCTTTCCAGGCGGCACTGAAGCTTTCTTT. It codes for CASSPWTFPGGTEAFF.